These 13 T cell receptor beta chains were sequenced from one sample in a study of T-cell memory formation after mild COVID-19. MiXCR, run by TCRdb on the 5' RACE reads, gives a single entry per CDR3 protein. The sample contains 250,000 to 400,000 distinct CDR3 sequences, about 13% of which appear only once. The sequencing input was PBMCs or a T cell subset sorted from them (not recorded which). All receptors come from a man aged 18 to 35 who had mild COVID-19 (a few samples of this study predate the infection). Cell type and time point are not known.

The rearrangement joins TRBV7-9 to TRBJ2-3; the D is unclear. CDR3 size: 14 residues. Germline CDR1 and CDR2: SEHNR and FQNEAQ (reference sequence). The V end lost 4 bases, the J end lost 4 bases, and 12 bases lay between the germline ends. The DNA for the CDR3 is TGTGCCAGCAGCTCCCTAGTAGAGTCAGATACGCAGTATTTT. Residues: CASSSLVESDTQYF.

This clonotype was seen a few times. This chain connects TRBV4-1 to TRBJ1-2; no clear D. Germline assignment: CDR1 MGHRA and CDR2 YSYEKL. The germline V and J ends were trimmed by 1 base and 3 bases, with 15 bases remaining between them. The CDR3 has 16 amino acids. CDR3 residues: CASSQGRTTVDYGYTF. CDR3 coding DNA: TGCGCCAGCAGCCAAGGACGGACGACGGTGGACTATGGCTACACCTTC.

This CDR3 is CASSIGGGLGTDTQYF. DNA for the CDR3: TGTGCCAGCAGTATCGGCGGGGGCCTTGGCACAGATACGCAGTATTTT. The gene calls are TRBV6-2 or TRBV6-3 and TRBJ2-3; weak D call: TRBD2 (7 bases). The V and J ends lost 5 bases and 1 base respectively, with 16 bases between them. The germline V gene has CDR1 MNHEY and CDR2 SVGEGT. CDR3 size: 16 residues.

The rearrangement joins TRBV6-4 to TRBJ2-2, with TRBD2 matching over 7 bases. The CDR3 totals 14 residues. Germline lookup yields CDR1 MRHNA and CDR2 SNTAGT. The CDR3 protein is CVDRRGSNTGELFF. The CDR3 DNA is TGTGTCGACCGGCGGGGGAGCAACACCGGGGAGCTGTTTTTT.

This clonotype showed up just a few times. V and J are TRBV3-1 and TRBJ2-7; 7 bases match TRBD2. V lost 0 bases to trimming and J lost 1 base; unmatched junction nucleotides: 3. From germline, CDR1 is LGHDT and CDR2 YNNKEL (reference sequence). CDR3 length: 15 amino acids. The CDR3 is CASSQEPGLSYEQYF. CDR3 sequence (DNA): TGTGCCAGCAGCCAAGAGCCGGGACTATCCTACGAGCAGTACTTC.

The chain links TRBV12-3 or TRBV12-4 to TRBJ1-2, with no clear D. The CDR3 runs to 13 residues. V lost 1 base and J lost 5, with 8 bases in between. CDR3 in amino acids: CASSLETAYGYTF. DNA of the CDR3: TGTGCCAGCAGTTTAGAGACGGCATATGGCTACACCTTC.

Only a few counts were recorded for this clonotype. The chain couples TRBV4-2 to TRBJ2-5; 10 positions match TRBD1. The CDR3 is made up of 16 amino acids. Germline V lookup: CDR1 LGHNA, CDR2 YNFKEQ. V lost 1 base to trimming and J lost 0 bases; unmatched junction nucleotides: 2. The CDR3 coding sequence is TGTGCCAGCAGCCAAGGGACAGGGGGTGACCAAGAGACCCAGTACTTC. Translated: CASSQGTGGDQETQYF.

This clonotype was seen only a few times. The chain recombines TRBV18 with TRBJ2-1; 7 bases align to TRBD1. V lost 5 bases and J lost 7; bases outside the gene matches: 8. Germline V gene sequence: CDR1 KGHSH, CDR2 LQKENI. The CDR3 is made up of 14 amino acids. CDR3 sequence (DNA): TGTGCCAGCTCAGCTTGGGACAGTACAAATGAGCAGTTCTTC. This sequence encodes CASSAWDSTNEQFF.

There are a few counts of this clonotype. CDR3 protein: CSARSLIGSPLHF. CDR3 bases: TGCAGTGCTAGAAGTTTGATAGGTTCACCCCTCCACTTT. This sequence joins TRBV20-1 and TRBJ1-6; D gene unclear. The V end lost 2 bases, the J end lost 9 bases, and 11 bases lay between the germline ends. This CDR3 spans 13 amino acids. Germline-derived CDR1 and CDR2 are DFQATT and SNEGSKA (reference sequence).

This clonotype was seen repeatedly, ten times or more. The rearrangement joins TRBV12-3 or TRBV12-4 to TRBJ1-5; no firm D call. V gave up 1 base and J gave up 6 bases, with 1 base separating them. The CDR3 runs 11 residues. The CDR3 region has the DNA TGTGCCAGCAGTTTAGGTCAGCCCCAGCATTTT. Translating it yields CASSLGQPQHF.

This clonotype was detected a few times. This sequence joins TRBV12-3 or TRBV12-4 and TRBJ2-5; 7 bases are shared with TRBD1. The ends lost 6 bases at V and 5 bases at J; junction bases unmatched: 12. The CDR3 sequence is 15 residues long. In DNA, the CDR3 is TGTGCCAGCAGCCTTGGACAGGCCGGTCGGGAGACCCAGTACTTC. It specifies CASSLGQAGRETQYF.

This rearrangement joins TRBV29-1 to TRBJ2-5; the D is unclear. In germline, CDR1 is SQVTM, CDR2 ANQGSEA. The CDR3 length is 12 residues. V was cut by 6 bases and J by 5 bases, with 13 bases left in between. The CDR3 DNA reads TGCAGCGTCACTACATCCAGGGAGACCCAGTACTTC. Translation gives CSVTTSRETQYF.

This clonotype has ten or more counts. The chain joins TRBV11-2 to TRBJ1-1, with a possible D match to TRBD1 (5 bases). CDR1 SGHAT and CDR2 FQNNGV come from the germline V gene. The CDR3 runs 14 residues. The V end was cut by 5 bases, the J end by 7 bases, with 17 bases between. The CDR3 bases are TGTGCCAGCAGCCCACAACTGACAGATTATGAAGCTTTCTTT. Translation gives CASSPQLTDYEAFF.